This TCR beta chain was identified in a study of cytomegalovirus exposure and HLA in healthy donors. Assay: immunoSEQ multiplex PCR; the TCRdb copy retains only in-frame clones and omits some. Of around 350,000 clones in the sample, approximately 90% were seen once. The CDR3 has 14 amino acids. V shed 4 bases and J shed 3 bases, with 12 bases lying between them. The germline gives CDR1 MNHEY, CDR2 SVGAGI. The chain joins TRBV6-5 to TRBJ1-2; tentatively, D is TRBD1 (5 bases). This sequence originates from a woman aged 18-29 years in good health and CMV-seronegative. Sequencing used PBMCs. The CDR3, as DNA: TGTGCCAGCAGTTGGGAACCACAGGACTATGGCTACACCTTC. Protein: CASSWEPQDYGYTF.